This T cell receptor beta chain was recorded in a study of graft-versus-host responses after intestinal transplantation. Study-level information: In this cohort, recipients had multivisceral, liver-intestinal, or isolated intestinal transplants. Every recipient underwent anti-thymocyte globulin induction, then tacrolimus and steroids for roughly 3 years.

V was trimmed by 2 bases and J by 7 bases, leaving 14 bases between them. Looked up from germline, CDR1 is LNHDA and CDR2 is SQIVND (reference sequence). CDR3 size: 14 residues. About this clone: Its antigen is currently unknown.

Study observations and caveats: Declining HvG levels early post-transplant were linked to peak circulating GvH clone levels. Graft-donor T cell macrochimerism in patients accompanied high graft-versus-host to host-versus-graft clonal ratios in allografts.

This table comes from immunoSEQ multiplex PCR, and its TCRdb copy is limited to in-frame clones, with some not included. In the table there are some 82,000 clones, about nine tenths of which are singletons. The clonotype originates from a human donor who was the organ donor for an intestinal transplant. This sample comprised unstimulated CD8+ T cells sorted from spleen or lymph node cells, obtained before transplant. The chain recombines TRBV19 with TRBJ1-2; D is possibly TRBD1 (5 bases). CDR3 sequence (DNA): TGTGCCAGTAGTATACTACCAGGGCGTCGTGGCTACACCTTC. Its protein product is CASSILPGRRGYTF.